The 12 T cell receptor beta chains below come from one sample, sequenced in a study of blood T cell repertoires in COVID-19. Produced via immunoSEQ multiplex PCR; TCRdb's table is partial and in-frame only. This sample has about 180,000 clones, with less than 90% found just once. The sequencing input was peripheral blood. These receptors originate from a woman in her sixties or seventies with COVID-19, enrolled during active disease.

The chain is built from TRBV29-1 and TRBJ1-2; D is perhaps TRBD1 (5 bases). The CDR3 consists of 13 residues. Germline V gene lookup returns CDR1 SQVTM and CDR2 ANQGSEA. Trimming cost V 6 bases and J 1 base, with 12 bases left between them. The CDR3 is CSVTAGGNYGYTF. The CDR3 nucleotides are TGCAGCGTAACGGCCGGGGGTAACTATGGCTACACCTTC.

V is TRBV12-5 and J is TRBJ2-1; the match to TRBD2 covers 10 bases. This CDR3 comprises 16 residues. The J segment lost 3 bases and the V segment lost 7 bases, leaving 9 bases of the junction unmatched. The germline V gene has CDR1 LGHNT and CDR2 FRNRAP. The CDR3 sequence: CASVLPSGRSYNEQFF. CDR3 nucleotide sequence: TGTGCTAGTGTCCTACCTAGCGGGAGAAGCTACAATGAGCAGTTCTTC.

This chain links TRBV7-8 with TRBJ2-1; D perhaps matches TRBD2 (6 bases). The germline CDR1 and CDR2 sequences are SGHVS and FQNEAQ. V lost 3 bases and J 8 bases, leaving 11 bases between the germline ends. The CDR3 consists of 13 residues. The chain's CDR3 is CASSFRGIDEQFF. Written as DNA, the CDR3 is TGTGCCAGCAGCTTCCGGGGGATCGATGAGCAGTTCTTC.

J is TRBJ1-2 and V is TRBV28, with 10 bases lining up with TRBD1. This CDR3 is 14 amino acids long. J gave up 4 bases and V 10 bases, and 9 bases lay outside the gene matches. Germline CDR1 MDHEN, CDR2 SYDVKM. The CDR3: CATRGTGVAYGYTF. The CDR3 nucleotides are TGTGCCACACGGGGGACAGGGGTTGCCTATGGCTACACCTTC.

This rearrangement joins TRBV7-3 to TRBJ2-2; perhaps TRBD1 as D (6 bases). This CDR3 comprises 15 residues. Germline loops: CDR1 SGHTA, CDR2 FQGTGA. With 1 base removed from V and 7 bases from J, the gap between germline ends came to 13 bases. CDR3 amino acids: CASSLSATGGGELFF. CDR3 bases: TGTGCCAGCAGCTTAAGTGCGACAGGTGGCGGGGAGCTGTTTTTT.

The chain uses TRBV27 and TRBJ1-1; 8 bases are a match to TRBD1. Germline CDR1 reads MNHEY; CDR2 reads SMNVEV (reference sequence). J was trimmed by 10 bases and V by 7 bases; bases with no gene match: 11. The CDR3 covers 13 residues. The CDR3 DNA is TGTGCCAGCACCGCCAGGGGGCAACGGGTAGCTTTCTTT. Translation gives CASTARGQRVAFF.

The rearrangement joins TRBV7-2 to TRBJ2-3; 7 bases are a match to TRBD2. The junction had 2 bases not matched to a gene; V was cut back by 3 bases and J by 2 bases. CDR1 and CDR2 from the germline V gene are SGHTA and FQGNSA. The CDR3 extends over 14 amino acids. CDR3 protein: CASSLGTITDTQYF. The CDR3 DNA reads TGTGCCAGCAGCTTGGGGACTATCACAGATACGCAGTATTTT.

The J gene is TRBJ2-1, the V gene TRBV20-1, with TRBD2 matching over 7 bases. The V and J ends lost 3 bases and 4 bases, in that order; junction bases with no gene match: 6. The CDR3 length is 14 residues. The V gene's germline CDR1 is DFQATT and CDR2 SNEGSKA (reference sequence). The CDR3 spells CSASPPSGYNEQFF. CDR3 DNA: TGCAGTGCTAGTCCGCCTAGCGGTTACAATGAGCAGTTCTTC.

The CDR3 loop is CASSLALAGASHPSTDTQYF. CDR3 sequence (DNA): TGCGCCAGCAGCTTGGCCCTAGCGGGAGCCTCTCACCCTAGCACAGATACGCAGTATTTT. This rearrangement joins TRBV5-1 to TRBJ2-3; 10 bases align to TRBD2. Germline CDR1 is SGHRS and CDR2 is YFSETQ. Trimming cost V 0 bases and J 0 bases; bases outside gene matches: 13. The CDR3 extends over 20 amino acids.

This chain joins TRBV5-5 and TRBJ1-6, with D unclear. With 0 bases removed from V and 0 bases from J, the gap between germline ends came to 7 bases. The germline CDR1 and CDR2 sequences are SGHKS and YYEKEE (reference sequence). The CDR3 contains 16 residues. The CDR3 spells CASSLDRRSYNSPLHF. In DNA, the CDR3 is TGTGCCAGCAGCTTGGACAGACGCTCCTATAATTCACCCCTCCACTTT.

This clone has only one observation. The V and J genes are TRBV27 and TRBJ1-2; D unresolved. Trimming took off 1 base at V and 5 bases at J, with 23 bases between the two ends. Germline CDR1 is MNHEY and CDR2 is SMNVEV (reference sequence). The CDR3 is 18 residues long. Here the CDR3 reads CASSLYSTQREAMYGYTF. The CDR3 coding sequence is TGTGCCAGCAGTTTATACTCCACCCAACGGGAGGCGATGTATGGCTACACCTTC.

This sequence joins TRBV2 and TRBJ2-5; 8 bases fit TRBD1. CDR1 and CDR2 (germline): SNHLY, FYNNEI. CDR3 length equals 14 residues. V was clipped by 6 bases and J by 4 bases; unmatched bases: 7. In nucleotides, the CDR3 is TGTGCCAGCAGAGGACAGGGACTTGGAGAGACCCAGTACTTC. Translated, it gives CASRGQGLGETQYF. Filled out from reference TRBV2 and TRBJ2-5, the complete variable domain reads EPEVTQTPSHQVTQMGQEVILRCVPISNHLYFYWYRQILGQKVEFLVSFYNNEISEKSEIFDDQFSVERPDGSNFTLKIRSTKLEDSAMYFCASRGQGLGETQYFGPGTRLLVL.